This T cell receptor beta chain is drawn from a study of beta chain features in type 1 diabetes. Study conclusions and caveats: The question of HLA type influencing TCRB rearrangement was one that remained unresolved here. Within the patient group, naive, central memory and Treg TCRB repertoires appeared more similar to each other than within healthy donors. Since sequencing was performed on cDNA, cells with high TCR expression could be over-represented.

On this clone: Its target is not known.

Staining for CD45RO/CCR7/CD25/CD127/CD95/CD27 allowed sorting of CD4+ naive, central memory, regulatory and stem cell-like memory cells. V was shortened by 4 bases and J by 5 bases, with 6 bases between the two germline ends. Per the germline V gene, CDR1 is SGHDT and CDR2 is YYEEEE. The CDR3 is 11 residues long. What was sequenced were expressed TCRB transcripts, since all of the isolated RNA had been reverse transcribed. Produced via immunoSEQ multiplex PCR; TCRdb's table is partial and in-frame only. The sample lists 150,000 to 170,000 clones, around 8% occurring once. The sample consisted of central memory CD4+ T cells from blood. The TCR sequence derives from a man between 18 and 35 years old in good health. The chain employs TRBV5-6 and TRBJ2-5, with a weak D call TRBD2 (5 bases). The CDR3 spells CASSRRETQYF. The CDR3 coding sequence is TGTGCCAGCAGCAGGAGGGAGACCCAGTACTTC.